Reported below is one TCR beta chain. Germline V lookup: CDR1 SGHRS, CDR2 YFSETQ. The CDR3 has 14 residues. The germline V and J ends were trimmed by 2 bases and 2 bases, with 8 bases remaining between them. This sample was taken from a study of blood T cell repertoires in COVID-19. The repertoire was sequenced with immunoSEQ multiplex PCR; TCRdb's copy has only in-frame clones and lacks some. This table has more than 250,000 clones, more than 70% appearing once. V is TRBV5-1 and J is TRBJ2-1; D call uncertain. The TCR originated in a woman in her 40s with acute COVID-19. The sequenced material came from PBMCs or T cells enriched from blood (not recorded which). CDR3 protein: CASSLEDTYNEQFF. In nucleotides, the CDR3 is TGCGCCAGCAGCTTAGAAGACACCTACAATGAGCAGTTCTTC.